This T cell receptor beta chain emerged from a study of blood T cell repertoires in COVID-19. Looking at the study overall: Sites in the United States, Italy and Spain provided acute and convalescent COVID-19 samples. T cells, B-cell-depleted T cells, or PBMCs provided the cDNA or gDNA that served as material.

As processed by the authors: By means of reference gene primer amplification, nucleated cell counts were estimated. TCRdb's table, derived via immunoSEQ multiplex PCR, lists solely in-frame clones and lacks some. That table supplies the V and J calls and clone size; D and trimming were determined from the DNA. The sample lists 150,000 to 180,000 clones; 75% to 85% were seen once. The CDR3 runs to 16 residues. J lost 6 bases, V lost 3 bases, and 3 bases had no gene match. Germline V gives CDR1 SGHNT, CDR2 YYREEE (reference sequence). The chain has TRBV5-4 and TRBJ2-4; 16 positions agree with TRBD2. Sequences were obtained from peripheral blood. This receptor was identified in a man in his 60s with acute or convalescent COVID-19. The CDR3 DNA sequence: TGTGCCAGCAGCTCGGGACTAGCGGGAGGGAGAAACATTCAGTACTTC. Residues: CASSSGLAGGRNIQYF.